Below are 8 T cell receptor beta chains sequenced from a single sample in a study of blood T cell repertoires in COVID-19. Clones were read by immunoSEQ multiplex PCR, and TCRdb kept only the in-frame ones, dropping some. The repertoire consists of approximately 150,000 clones, with 80% occurring once and the leading ten covering under 7%. Material for sequencing was PBMCs or T cells enriched from blood (not recorded which). Receptors were obtained from a man between 40 and 49 years old who had recovered from COVID-19.

The chain has TRBV5-1 and TRBJ1-1; no definite D call. Per germline, CDR1 SGHRS and CDR2 YFSETQ. V was shortened by 0 bases and J by 4 bases, with 16 bases between the two germline ends. This CDR3 has 16 residues. The CDR3 nucleotides are TGCGCCAGCAGCTTGGCGGACCCCCCTGAGGGCACTGAAGCTTTCTTT. Residues: CASSLADPPEGTEAFF.

This clone has a handful of counts. The chain joins TRBV7-9 to TRBJ1-2, with a tentative D call TRBD1 (6 bases). V lost 7 bases, J lost 4 bases, and 13 bases lay in between. From germline, CDR1 is SEHNR and CDR2 FQNEAQ (reference sequence). The CDR3 spans 13 residues. This CDR3 reads CASTSRDIYGYTF. DNA for the CDR3: TGTGCCAGCACCTCCCGGGACATCTATGGCTACACCTTC.

The genes are TRBV9 and TRBJ2-2; weak D call: TRBD2 (6 bases). The CDR3 extends over 13 amino acids. Germline V CDR1 and CDR2: SGDLS, YYNGEE. The V and J ends lost 4 bases and 6 bases respectively, with 10 bases between them. CDR3 sequence: CASSRGGAGELFF. CDR3 in DNA: TGTGCCAGCAGCAGGGGCGGGGCCGGGGAGCTGTTTTTT.

Here the CDR3 reads CASSERGLGGGSPLHF. DNA for the CDR3: TGTGCCAGCAGTGAACGGGGGTTGGGGGGAGGCTCACCCCTCCACTTT. The rearrangement joins TRBV6-1 to TRBJ1-6; tentative D call: TRBD1 (5 bases). Germline V lookup: CDR1 MNHNS, CDR2 SASEGT. Trimming took off 2 bases at V and 10 bases at J, with 18 bases between the two ends. The CDR3 covers 16 residues.

V and J are TRBV19 and TRBJ1-5; a weak D match, TRBD1 (6 bases). The CDR3 runs 15 residues. The V end lost 6 bases, the J end lost 1 base, and 13 bases lay between the germline ends. Looked up from germline, CDR1 is LNHDA and CDR2 is SQIVND (reference sequence). CDR3: CASSRGPWSNQPQHF. For the CDR3, the DNA is TGTGCCAGTAGCAGGGGACCATGGAGCAATCAGCCCCAGCATTTT.

The CDR3 spells CASSLMQGDGYTF. Here the CDR3 DNA reads TGTGCCAGCAGCTTGATGCAGGGGGATGGCTACACCTTC. The genes are TRBV5-8 and TRBJ1-2; 7 positions match TRBD1. CDR3 length: 13 residues. Germline V CDR1 and CDR2: SGHTS, YDEGEE. V was clipped by 1 base and J by 6 bases; unmatched bases: 3.

This chain uses TRBV2 with TRBJ2-2, with 10 bases fitting TRBD1. Germline CDR1 reads SNHLY; CDR2 reads FYNNEI. This CDR3 comprises 14 residues. V was clipped by 4 bases and J by 4 bases; unmatched bases: 0. In nucleotides, the CDR3 is TGTGCCAGCAGTGGGACAGGGGGCACCGGGGAGCTGTTTTTT. As protein: CASSGTGGTGELFF.

This clone appeared many times. This specimen includes other DNA sequences encoding the same CDR3. V gene TRBV5-1 combines with J gene TRBJ2-1; possible D gene TRBD1, 6 bases. The length of the CDR3 is 13 residues. V gave up 1 base and J gave up 4 bases, with 6 bases separating them. In germline, CDR1 is SGHRS, CDR2 YFSETQ. CDR3 sequence reads: CASSLTGYNEQFF. In DNA form, the CDR3 reads TGCGCCAGCAGCTTGACAGGGTACAATGAGCAGTTCTTC.